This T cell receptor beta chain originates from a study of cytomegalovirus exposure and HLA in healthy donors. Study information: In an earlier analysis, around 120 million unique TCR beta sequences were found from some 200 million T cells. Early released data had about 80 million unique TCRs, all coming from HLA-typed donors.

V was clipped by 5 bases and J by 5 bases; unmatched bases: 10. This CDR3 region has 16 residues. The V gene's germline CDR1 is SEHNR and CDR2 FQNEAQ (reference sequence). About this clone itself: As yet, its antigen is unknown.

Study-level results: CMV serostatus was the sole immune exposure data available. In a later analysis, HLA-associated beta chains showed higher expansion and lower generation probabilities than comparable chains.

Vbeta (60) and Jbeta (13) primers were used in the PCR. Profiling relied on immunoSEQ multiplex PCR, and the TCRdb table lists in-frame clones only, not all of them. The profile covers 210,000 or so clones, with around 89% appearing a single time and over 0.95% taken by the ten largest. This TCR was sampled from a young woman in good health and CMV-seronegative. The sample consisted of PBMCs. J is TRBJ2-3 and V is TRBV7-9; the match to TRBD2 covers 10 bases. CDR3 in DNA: TGTGCCAGCAGCCATAGCGGGGGGCTTATTGTAGATACGCAGTATTTT. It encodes CASSHSGGLIVDTQYF.